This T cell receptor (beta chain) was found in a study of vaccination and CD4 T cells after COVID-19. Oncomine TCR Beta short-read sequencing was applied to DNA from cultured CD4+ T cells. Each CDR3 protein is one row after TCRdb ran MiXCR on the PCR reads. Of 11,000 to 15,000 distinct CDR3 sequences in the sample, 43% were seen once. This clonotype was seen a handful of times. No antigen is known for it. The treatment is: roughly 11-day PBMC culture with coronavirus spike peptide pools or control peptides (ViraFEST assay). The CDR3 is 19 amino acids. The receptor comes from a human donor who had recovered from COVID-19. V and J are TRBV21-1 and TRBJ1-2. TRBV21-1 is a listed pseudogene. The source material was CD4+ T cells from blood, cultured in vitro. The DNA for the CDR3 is TGTGCCAGCAGCAAAGAGGGGAGAGTTTTAGGGGAGGGGACGTATGGCTACACCTTC. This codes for CASSKEGRVLGEGTYGYTF.